Below are 10 T cell receptor beta chains sequenced from a single sample in a study of CD8+ T cells in alopecia areata. Treatment described: oral pan-JAK inhibitor, 5-10 mg twice daily. Reverse transcription of extracted RNA yielded cDNA, which provided the sequencing template. Profiling relied on immunoSEQ multiplex PCR, and the TCRdb table lists in-frame clones only, not all of them. The table has 95,000 to 100,000 clones, roughly 64% seen once; the top ten hold around a sixth. The sample in question was CD8+ T cells sorted from blood, obtained at week 4, from a patient treated with tofacitinib. The receptors originated from a human donor with alopecia areata.

This clone was counted only a few times. J is TRBJ2-1 and V is TRBV5-6, with unresolved D. Germline-derived CDR1 and CDR2 are SGHDT and YYEEEE. The V end was cut by 0 bases, the J end by 10 bases, with 8 bases between. The CDR3 totals 12 residues. The CDR3 loop reads CASSLGAVEQFF. The CDR3 bases are TGTGCCAGCAGCTTGGGGGCGGTCGAGCAGTTCTTC.

This clone was counted a single time. The genes are TRBV7-9 and TRBJ1-2; TRBD1 matches 7 bases. Trimming took 5 bases from V and 6 from J; bases not matched to a gene: 15. The CDR3 has 16 residues. Germline V gene lookup returns CDR1 SEHNR and CDR2 FQNEAQ (reference sequence). CDR3 protein: CASSPLVTGAYHGYTF. DNA for the CDR3: TGTGCCAGCAGCCCCTTAGTAACAGGGGCATATCATGGCTACACCTTC.

V is TRBV30 and J is TRBJ2-2, with D possibly being TRBD2 (5 bases). The CDR3 is 12 amino acids. CDR1 and CDR2 (germline): GTSNPN, SVGIG (reference sequence). The V end was cut by 6 bases, the J end by 4 bases, with 9 bases between. In DNA, the CDR3 is TGTGCCTGTAGCGAGATCACCGGGGAGCTGTTTTTT. Protein product: CACSEITGELFF.

This clone was seen a few times. The rearrangement uses TRBV13 and TRBJ2-2; 9 nucleotides agree with TRBD1. The CDR3 spans 15 residues. The trim removed 5 bases at V and 3 bases at J, leaving 4 bases unmatched. Germline CDR1 is PRHDT and CDR2 is FYEKMQ (reference sequence). CDR3 DNA: TGTGCCAGCAGCCGGGGGACAGGGTACACCGGGGAGCTGTTTTTT. It specifies CASSRGTGYTGELFF.

This clone has a handful of counts. The rearrangement uses TRBV27 and TRBJ1-2; tentatively, D is TRBD1 (5 bases). CDR3 length: 17 amino acids. The germline V gene encodes CDR1 MNHEY and CDR2 SMNVEV (reference sequence). V was trimmed by 6 bases and J by 5 bases, leaving 25 bases between them. The CDR3 bases are TGTGCCAGCAGCCCCGGGGGGGTGATCTTGAGGGGTTATGGCTACACCTTC. Translating gives CASSPGGVILRGYGYTF.

This sequence joins TRBV9 and TRBJ2-7; unclear D gene. Trimming took 5 bases from V and 3 from J, leaving 12 bases between them. Germline lookup yields CDR1 SGDLS and CDR2 YYNGEE. The CDR3 consists of 13 residues. CDR3 amino acids: CASRRKSGYEQYF. CDR3 sequence (DNA): TGTGCCAGCAGACGGAAAAGTGGCTACGAGCAGTACTTC.

The table lists this clone with a few counts. The V gene is TRBV7-9, the J gene TRBJ1-5; TRBD1 might be the D (6 bases). Trimming left V 5 bases short and J 4 bases short, with 12 bases between. The CDR3 sequence is 14 residues long. Germline CDR1 and CDR2: SEHNR and FQNEAQ (reference sequence). The DNA for the CDR3 is TGTGCCAGCAGCCATTCCACAGGGAATCAGCCCCAGCATTTT. Protein product: CASSHSTGNQPQHF.

This clone turned up a few times. The gene calls are TRBV4-3 and TRBJ1-5; D possibly corresponds to TRBD1 (5 bases). Between the trimmed V and J ends, which lost 4 bases and 1 base, there was a span of 14 bases. Germline CDR1 and CDR2: LGHNA and YSLEER. The CDR3 consists of 16 residues. The chain's CDR3 is CASSPGVGESNQPQHF. In DNA form, the CDR3 reads TGCGCCAGCAGCCCGGGGGTGGGGGAAAGCAATCAGCCCCAGCATTTT.

Concerning this clone itself: This CDR3 is also generated by other DNA sequences in the sample. This chain's CDR3 is CASSQEVGMNTEAFF. The DNA for the CDR3 is TGCGCCAGCAGCCAAGAGGTAGGAATGAACACTGAAGCTTTCTTT. The chain combines TRBV4-1 with TRBJ1-1, with D hard to call. Germline V gene data show CDR1 as MGHRA and CDR2 as YSYEKL. The CDR3 spans 15 residues. V was clipped by 0 bases and J by 0 bases, with 8 bases between them.

The chain has TRBV4-1 and TRBJ2-1, with 12 bases matching TRBD2. CDR3 length: 15 residues. Germline loops: CDR1 MGHRA, CDR2 YSYEKL. The V segment lost 5 bases and the J segment 8 bases; nucleotides outside the gene matches: 7. The CDR3 protein is CASSYRLAGDYEQFF. The CDR3 nucleotides read TGCGCCAGCAGCTACCGACTAGCGGGAGACTATGAGCAGTTCTTC.